This T cell receptor (beta chain) stems from a study of T cell clonality in common variable immunodeficiency. Study-level results: Fewer deletions and N-nucleotide insertions were reportedly seen in common variable immunodeficiency TCR beta sequences.

This clone was counted ten times or more. Its target is not known. The read ends 3 residues before the CDR3 terminus; that terminus is restored from the germline J gene. Germline V gene sequence: CDR1 SGHRS, CDR2 YFSETQ. With 4 bases removed from V and 9 bases from J, the gap between germline ends came to 20 bases. The CDR3 is 15 amino acids. Method: immunoSEQ multiplex PCR; TCRdb's copy keeps in-frame clones and lacks some. The sample contains 30,000 to 45,000 clones, none of them singletons. This chain uses TRBV5-1 with TRBJ2-1; maybe TRBD2 (6 bases). The sample consisted of peripheral blood mononuclear cells. The receptor's source is a person aged 18-69 years in good health. The DNA read from the CDR3 is TGCGCCAGCAGCGGCGGTGGCGGGATTGTCAGTGAG. As protein: CASSGGGGIVSE. The whole CDR3 is CASSGGGGIVSEQFF.